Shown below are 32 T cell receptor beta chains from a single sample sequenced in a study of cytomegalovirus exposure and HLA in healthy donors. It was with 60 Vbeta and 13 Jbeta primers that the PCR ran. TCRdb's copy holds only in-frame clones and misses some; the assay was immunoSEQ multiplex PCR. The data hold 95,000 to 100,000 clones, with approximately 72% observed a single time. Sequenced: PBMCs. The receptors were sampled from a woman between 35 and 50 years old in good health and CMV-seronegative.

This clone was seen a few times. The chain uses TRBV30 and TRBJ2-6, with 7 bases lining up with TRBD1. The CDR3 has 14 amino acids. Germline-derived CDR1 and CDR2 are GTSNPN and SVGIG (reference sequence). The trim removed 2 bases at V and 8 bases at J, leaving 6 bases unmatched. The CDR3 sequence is CAWSPGQRTNVLTF. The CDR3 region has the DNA TGTGCCTGGAGTCCGGGACAGCGGACCAACGTCCTGACTTTC.

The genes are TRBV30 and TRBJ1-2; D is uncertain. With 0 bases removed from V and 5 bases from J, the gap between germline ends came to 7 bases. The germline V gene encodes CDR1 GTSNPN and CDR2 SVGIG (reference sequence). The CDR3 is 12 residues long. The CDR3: CAWSVTVYGYTF. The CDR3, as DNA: TGTGCCTGGAGTGTAACGGTATATGGCTACACCTTC.

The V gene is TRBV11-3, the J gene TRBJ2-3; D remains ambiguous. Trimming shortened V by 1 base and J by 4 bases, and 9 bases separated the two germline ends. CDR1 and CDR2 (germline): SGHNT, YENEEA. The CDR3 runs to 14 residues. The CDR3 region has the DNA TGTGCCAGCAGCTTAGGCGCCGAAGCAGATACGCAGTATTTT. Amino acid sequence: CASSLGAEADTQYF.

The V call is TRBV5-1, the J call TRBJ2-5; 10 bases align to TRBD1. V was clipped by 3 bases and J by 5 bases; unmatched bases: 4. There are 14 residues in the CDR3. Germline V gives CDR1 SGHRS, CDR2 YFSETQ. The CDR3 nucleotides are TGCGCCAGCAGCTCGACAGGGGGCGGGGAGACCCAGTACTTC. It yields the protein CASSSTGGGETQYF.

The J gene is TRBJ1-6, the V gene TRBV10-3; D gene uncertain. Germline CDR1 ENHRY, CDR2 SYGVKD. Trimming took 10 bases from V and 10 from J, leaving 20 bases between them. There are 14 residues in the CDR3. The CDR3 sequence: CATAPDPNYSPLHF. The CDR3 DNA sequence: TGTGCCACCGCCCCCGACCCAAACTACTCACCCCTCCACTTT.

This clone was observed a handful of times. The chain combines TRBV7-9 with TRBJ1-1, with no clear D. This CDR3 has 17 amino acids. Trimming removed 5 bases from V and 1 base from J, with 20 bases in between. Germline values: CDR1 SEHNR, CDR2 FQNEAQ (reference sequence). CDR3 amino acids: CASSQTADSSSNTEAFF. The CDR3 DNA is TGTGCCAGCAGCCAAACTGCGGACTCTTCGTCGAACACTGAAGCTTTCTTT.

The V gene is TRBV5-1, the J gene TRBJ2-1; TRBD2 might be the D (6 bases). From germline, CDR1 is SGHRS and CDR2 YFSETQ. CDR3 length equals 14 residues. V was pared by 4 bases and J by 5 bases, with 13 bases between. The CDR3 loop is CASSASSVNNEQFF. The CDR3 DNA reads TGCGCCAGCAGCGCGTCTAGCGTCAACAATGAGCAGTTCTTC.

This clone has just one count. The CDR3 spells CASSLEGIADQPQHF. DNA of the CDR3: TGTGCCAGCAGTTTAGAGGGAATAGCAGATCAGCCCCAGCATTTT. V and J are TRBV28 and TRBJ1-5; D is unclear. Germline V lookup: CDR1 MDHEN, CDR2 SYDVKM. Trimming took 2 bases from V and 5 from J, leaving 13 bases between them. The CDR3 has 15 residues.

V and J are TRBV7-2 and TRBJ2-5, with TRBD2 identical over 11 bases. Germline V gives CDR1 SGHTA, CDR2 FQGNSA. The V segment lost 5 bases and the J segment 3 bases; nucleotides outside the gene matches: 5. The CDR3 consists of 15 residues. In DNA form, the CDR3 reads TGTGCCAGCAGCGAGGGACTAGCGGCGAAAGAGACCCAGTACTTC. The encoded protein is CASSEGLAAKETQYF.

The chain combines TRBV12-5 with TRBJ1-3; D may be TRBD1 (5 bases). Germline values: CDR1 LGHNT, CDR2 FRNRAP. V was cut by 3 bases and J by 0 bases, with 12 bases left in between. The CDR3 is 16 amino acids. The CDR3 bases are TGTGCTAGTGGTTTTGGGGACTTGGCCTCTGGAAACACCATATATTTT. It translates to CASGFGDLASGNTIYF.

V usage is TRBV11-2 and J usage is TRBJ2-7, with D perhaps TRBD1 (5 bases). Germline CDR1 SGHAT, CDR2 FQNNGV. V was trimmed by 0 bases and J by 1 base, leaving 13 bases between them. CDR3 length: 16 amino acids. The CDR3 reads CASSLDLQKGSYEQYF. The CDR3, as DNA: TGTGCCAGCAGCTTAGACCTCCAGAAGGGGTCCTACGAGCAGTACTTC.

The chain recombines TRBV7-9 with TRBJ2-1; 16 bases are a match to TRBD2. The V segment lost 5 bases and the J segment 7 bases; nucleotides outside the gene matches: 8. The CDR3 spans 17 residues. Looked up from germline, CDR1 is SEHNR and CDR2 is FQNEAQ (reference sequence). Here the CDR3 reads CASSPGTSGRARNEQFF. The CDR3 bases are TGTGCCAGCAGCCCCGGGACTAGCGGGAGGGCCAGGAATGAGCAGTTCTTC. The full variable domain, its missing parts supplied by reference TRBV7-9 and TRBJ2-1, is DTGVSQNPRHKITKRGQNVTFRCDPISEHNRLYWYRQTLGQGPEFLTYFQNEAQLEKSRLLSDRFSAERPKGSFSTLEIQRTEQGDSAMYLCASSPGTSGRARNEQFFGPGTRLTVL.

The CDR3 DNA is TGTGCCAGCAGCTTTATAATCACCGGGGAGCTGTTTTTT. Translation: CASSFIITGELFF. The chain employs TRBV7-2 and TRBJ2-2, with no clear D. The V gene lost 3 bases and the J gene lost 4 bases, with 6 bases spanning the gap. The CDR3 extends over 13 amino acids. Germline V gene data show CDR1 as SGHTA and CDR2 as FQGNSA.

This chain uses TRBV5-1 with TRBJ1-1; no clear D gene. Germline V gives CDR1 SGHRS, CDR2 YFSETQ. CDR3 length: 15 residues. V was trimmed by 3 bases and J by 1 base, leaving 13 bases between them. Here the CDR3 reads CASSWRGPENTEAFF. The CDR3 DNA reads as TGCGCCAGCAGCTGGCGAGGGCCGGAGAACACTGAAGCTTTCTTT.

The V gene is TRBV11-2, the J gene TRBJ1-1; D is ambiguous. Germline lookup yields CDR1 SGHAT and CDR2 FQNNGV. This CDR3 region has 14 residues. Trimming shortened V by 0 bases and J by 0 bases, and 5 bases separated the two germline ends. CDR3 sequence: CASSLERVNTEAFF. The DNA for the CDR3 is TGTGCCAGCAGCTTAGAGAGGGTGAACACTGAAGCTTTCTTT.

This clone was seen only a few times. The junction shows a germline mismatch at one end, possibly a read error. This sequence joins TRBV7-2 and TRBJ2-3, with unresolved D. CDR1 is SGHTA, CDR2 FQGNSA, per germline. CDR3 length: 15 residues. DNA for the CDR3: TGTGCCAGCAGCTTAGCTGTTCATAGTGCCGGTCTAACTAAATTT. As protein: CASSLAVHSAGLTKF. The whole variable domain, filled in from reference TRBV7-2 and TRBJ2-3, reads GAGVSQSPSNKVTEKGKDVELRCDPISGHTALYWYRQSLGQGLEFLIYFQGNSAPDKSGLPSDRFSAERTGGSVSTLTIQRTQQEDSAVYLCASSLAVHSAGLTKFGPGTRLTVL.

Written as DNA, the CDR3 is TGTGCCAGTAGTATAGGGACCGGACAGGGGGCGAAGCAGTACTTC. This sequence encodes CASSIGTGQGAKQYF. The V call is TRBV19, the J call TRBJ2-7; 11 bases match TRBD1. J gave up 8 bases and V 1 base, and 7 bases lay outside the gene matches. CDR1 and CDR2 (germline): LNHDA, SQIVND (reference sequence). CDR3 length: 15 amino acids.

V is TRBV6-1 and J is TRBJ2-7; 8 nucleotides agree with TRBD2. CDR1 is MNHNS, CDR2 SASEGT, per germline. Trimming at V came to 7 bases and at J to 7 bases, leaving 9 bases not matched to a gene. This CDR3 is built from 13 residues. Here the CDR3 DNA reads TGTGCCAGCACCCAAAGCGGGAGTTATGAGCAGTACTTC. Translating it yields CASTQSGSYEQYF.

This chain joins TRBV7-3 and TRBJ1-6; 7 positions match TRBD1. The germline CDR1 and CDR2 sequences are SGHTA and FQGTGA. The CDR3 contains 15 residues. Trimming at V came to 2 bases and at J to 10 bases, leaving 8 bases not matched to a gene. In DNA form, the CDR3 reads TGTGCCAGCAGCTTATTGGGTCAGGGGGTCTCACCCCTCCACTTT. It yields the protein CASSLLGQGVSPLHF.

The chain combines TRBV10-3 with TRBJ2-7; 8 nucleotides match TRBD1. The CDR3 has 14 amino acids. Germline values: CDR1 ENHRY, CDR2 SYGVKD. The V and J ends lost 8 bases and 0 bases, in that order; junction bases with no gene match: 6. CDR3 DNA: TGTGCCATCGGACAGGGTCTGAGCTCCTACGAGCAGTACTTC. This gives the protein CAIGQGLSSYEQYF.

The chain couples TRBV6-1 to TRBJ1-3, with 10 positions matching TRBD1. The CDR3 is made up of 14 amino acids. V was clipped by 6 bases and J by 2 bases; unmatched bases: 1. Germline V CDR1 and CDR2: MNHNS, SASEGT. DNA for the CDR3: TGTGCCAGCAGGGGGACAGGGGCTGGAAACACCATATATTTT. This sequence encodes CASRGTGAGNTIYF.

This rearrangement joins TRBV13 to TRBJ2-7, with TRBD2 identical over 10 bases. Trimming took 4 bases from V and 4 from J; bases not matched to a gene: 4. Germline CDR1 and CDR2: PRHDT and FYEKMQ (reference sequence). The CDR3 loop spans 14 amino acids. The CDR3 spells CASSSPGLAYEQYF. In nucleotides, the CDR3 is TGTGCCAGCAGCTCCCCGGGACTAGCGTACGAGCAGTACTTC.

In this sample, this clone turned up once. The CDR3 DNA follows: TGTGCCAGCAGTTACGTGTTAGCGTCTGCAGATACGCAGTATTTT. It is translated as CASSYVLASADTQYF. The chain recombines TRBV6-5 with TRBJ2-3, with a weak D call TRBD2 (5 bases). From germline, CDR1 is MNHEY and CDR2 SVGAGI. The CDR3 has 15 amino acids. The V end lost 2 bases, the J end lost 4 bases, and 13 bases lay between the germline ends.

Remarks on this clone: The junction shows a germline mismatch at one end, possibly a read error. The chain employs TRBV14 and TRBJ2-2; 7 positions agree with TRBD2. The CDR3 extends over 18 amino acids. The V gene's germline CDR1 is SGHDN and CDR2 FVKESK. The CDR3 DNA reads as TGTGCCAGCAGCCAAGACTTGGAGGGAGGGCCGAATACCGGGGAGCTGTTTTTT. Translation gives CASSQDLEGGPNTGELFF.

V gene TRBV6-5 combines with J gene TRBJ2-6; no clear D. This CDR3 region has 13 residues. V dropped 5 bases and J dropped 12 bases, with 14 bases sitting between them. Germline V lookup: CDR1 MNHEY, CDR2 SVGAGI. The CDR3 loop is CASSELGVGVLTF. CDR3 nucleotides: TGTGCCAGCAGTGAACTGGGCGTAGGCGTCCTGACTTTC.

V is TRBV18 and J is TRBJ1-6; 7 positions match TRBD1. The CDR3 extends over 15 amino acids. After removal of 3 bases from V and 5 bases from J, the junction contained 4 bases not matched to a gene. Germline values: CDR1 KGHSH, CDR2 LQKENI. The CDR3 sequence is CASSPKTGNNSPLHF. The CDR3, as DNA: TGTGCCAGCTCACCGAAGACAGGGAATAATTCACCCCTCCACTTT.

CDR3 in DNA: TGTGCCAGTAGATCAGGACAGAAGAATAGCAATCAGCCCCAGCATTTT. As protein: CASRSGQKNSNQPQHF. The chain carries TRBV19 and TRBJ1-5; a possible D gene is TRBD1 (6 bases). Looked up from germline, CDR1 is LNHDA and CDR2 is SQIVND (reference sequence). The V and J ends lost 6 bases and 0 bases respectively, with 15 bases between them. The CDR3 covers 16 residues. The complete variable domain, with remaining parts taken from reference TRBV19 and TRBJ1-5, reads DGGITQSPKYLFRKEGQNVTLSCEQNLNHDAMYWYRQDPGQGLRLIYYSQIVNDFQKGDIAEGYSVSREKKESFPLTVTSAQKNPTAFYLCASRSGQKNSNQPQHFGDGTRLSIL.

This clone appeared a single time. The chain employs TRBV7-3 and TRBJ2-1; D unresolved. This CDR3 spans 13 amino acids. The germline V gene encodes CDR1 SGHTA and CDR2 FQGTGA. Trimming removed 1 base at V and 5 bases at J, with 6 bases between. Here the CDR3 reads CASSLSRNNEQFF. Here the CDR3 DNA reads TGTGCCAGCAGCTTAAGCAGAAACAATGAGCAGTTCTTC.

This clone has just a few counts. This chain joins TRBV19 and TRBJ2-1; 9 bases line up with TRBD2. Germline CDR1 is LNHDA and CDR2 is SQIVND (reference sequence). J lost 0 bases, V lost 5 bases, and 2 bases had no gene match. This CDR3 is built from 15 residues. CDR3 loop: CASSPTSGSYNEQFF. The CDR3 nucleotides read TGTGCCAGTAGTCCGACTAGCGGCTCCTACAATGAGCAGTTCTTC.

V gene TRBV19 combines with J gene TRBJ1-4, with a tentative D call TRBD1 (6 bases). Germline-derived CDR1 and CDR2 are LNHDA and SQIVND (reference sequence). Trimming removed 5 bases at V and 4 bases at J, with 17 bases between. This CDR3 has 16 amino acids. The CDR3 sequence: CASSALRGQFNEKLFF. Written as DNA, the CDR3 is TGTGCCAGTAGTGCCCTTCGAGGACAGTTTAATGAAAAACTGTTTTTT.

The CDR3 spells CASSLVGGGIYGYTF. The CDR3 coding sequence is TGTGCCAGCAGCTTAGTGGGGGGGGGAATCTATGGCTACACCTTC. This chain links TRBV7-2 with TRBJ1-2; TRBD1 might be the D (5 bases). The germline gives CDR1 SGHTA, CDR2 FQGNSA. V lost 1 base to trimming and J lost 4 bases, with 13 bases between them. The CDR3 runs to 15 residues.

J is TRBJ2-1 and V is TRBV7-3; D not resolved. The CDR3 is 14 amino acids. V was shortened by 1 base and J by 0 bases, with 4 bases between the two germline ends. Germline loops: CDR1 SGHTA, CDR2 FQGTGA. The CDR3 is CASSLSASYNEQFF. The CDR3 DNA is TGTGCCAGCAGCTTAAGCGCCTCCTACAATGAGCAGTTCTTC.